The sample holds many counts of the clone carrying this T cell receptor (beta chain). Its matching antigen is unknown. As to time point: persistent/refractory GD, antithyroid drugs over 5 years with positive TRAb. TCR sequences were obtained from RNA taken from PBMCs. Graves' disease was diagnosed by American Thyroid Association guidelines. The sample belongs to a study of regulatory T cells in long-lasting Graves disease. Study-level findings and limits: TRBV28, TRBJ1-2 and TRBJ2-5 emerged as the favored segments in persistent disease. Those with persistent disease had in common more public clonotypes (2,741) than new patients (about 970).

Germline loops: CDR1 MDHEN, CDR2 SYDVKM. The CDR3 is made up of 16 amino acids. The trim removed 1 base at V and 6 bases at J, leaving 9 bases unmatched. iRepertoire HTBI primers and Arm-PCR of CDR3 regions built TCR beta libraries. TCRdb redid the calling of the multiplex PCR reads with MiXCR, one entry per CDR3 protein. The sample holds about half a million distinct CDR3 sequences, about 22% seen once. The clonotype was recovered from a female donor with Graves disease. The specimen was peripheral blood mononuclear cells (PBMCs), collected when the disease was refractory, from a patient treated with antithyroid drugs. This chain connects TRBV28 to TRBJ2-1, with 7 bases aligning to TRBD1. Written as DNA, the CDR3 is TGTGCCAGCAGTTTATTAGGGCAGGGGGTTAGCAATGAGCAGTTCTTC. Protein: CASSLLGQGVSNEQFF. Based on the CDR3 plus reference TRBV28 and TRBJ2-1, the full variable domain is DVKVTQSSRYLVKRTGEKVFLECVQDMDHENMFWYRQDPGLGLRLIYFSYDVKMKEKGDIPEGYSVSREKKERFSLILESASTNQTSMYLCASSLLGQGVSNEQFFGPGTRLTVL.